These 11 T cell receptor beta chains were all obtained from the same sample, sequenced in a study of blood T cell repertoires in COVID-19. Sequencing used immunoSEQ multiplex PCR; TCRdb keeps in-frame clones, though not all of them. Among around 100,000 clones listed, approximately 85% were seen once. Sequencing input: peripheral blood. These receptors were taken from a woman aged 55-69 years with COVID-19, enrolled during active disease.

This clone turned up a few times. The chain carries TRBV18 and TRBJ2-3; TRBD2 is a possible D gene (5 bases). V was pared by 3 bases and J by 4 bases, with 23 bases between. The CDR3 is 18 amino acids. Germline CDR1 KGHSH, CDR2 LQKENI. The CDR3 loop is CASSPISPGYPRSDTQYF. The CDR3 DNA is TGTGCCAGCTCACCCATCTCGCCGGGGTACCCTCGGTCAGATACGCAGTATTTT. The full variable domain, completed using reference TRBV18 and TRBJ2-3, is NAGVMQNPRHLVRRRGQEARLRCSPMKGHSHVYWYRQLPEEGLKFMVYLQKENIIDESGMPKERFSAEFPKEGPSILRIQQVVRGDSAAYFCASSPISPGYPRSDTQYFGPGTRLTVL.

As to this clone: Distinct nucleotide sequences in the sample also encode this CDR3. The CDR3 loop is CASSSPGLAETQYF. CDR3 sequence (DNA): TGCGCCAGCAGCTCACCGGGACTAGCAGAGACCCAGTACTTC. This chain links TRBV5-1 with TRBJ2-5; 9 bases match TRBD2. The J segment lost 4 bases and the V segment lost 3 bases, leaving 4 bases of the junction unmatched. The V gene's germline CDR1 is SGHRS and CDR2 YFSETQ. This CDR3 spans 14 amino acids.

This clone was observed a few times. The CDR3 DNA is TGTGCCAGCAGCTTAGAGGGTGGGGACTATGGCTACACCTTC. As protein: CASSLEGGDYGYTF. V and J are TRBV7-3 and TRBJ1-2; D ambiguous. The ends were cut back, 2 bases at V and 3 bases at J, with 10 bases in the middle. Germline V gene lookup returns CDR1 SGHTA and CDR2 FQGTGA. This CDR3 is built from 14 residues.

The V gene is TRBV10-1, the J gene TRBJ1-1; possible D gene TRBD1, 6 bases. Trimming took 6 bases from V and 5 from J, leaving 10 bases between them. The CDR3 is made up of 12 amino acids. Germline V CDR1 and CDR2: WNHNN, SYGVQD (reference sequence). Written as DNA, the CDR3 is TGCGCCAGCAGCGATCAGGGGACTGAAGCTTTCTTT. Translated: CASSDQGTEAFF.

V and J are TRBV5-1 and TRBJ1-1; 7 nucleotides line up with TRBD1. Germline CDR1 SGHRS, CDR2 YFSETQ. After removal of 3 bases from V and 3 bases from J, the junction contained 5 bases not matched to a gene. CDR3 size: 14 residues. In DNA, the CDR3 is TGCGCCAGCAGCTCGGGACAGACAGACACTGAAGCTTTCTTT. As protein: CASSSGQTDTEAFF.

This chain joins TRBV5-1 and TRBJ2-7; TRBD1 aligns across 9 bases. The CDR3 is made up of 15 amino acids. Germline V lookup: CDR1 SGHRS, CDR2 YFSETQ. V shed 0 bases and J 4 bases; nucleotides not matched to a gene: 5. The CDR3 loop is CASSLGGDRVYEQYF. The CDR3 DNA follows: TGCGCCAGCAGCTTGGGTGGGGACAGGGTATACGAGCAGTACTTC.

The J gene is TRBJ1-5, the V gene TRBV23-1; 9 bases line up with TRBD1. TRBV23-1 is noted as an ORF with a role that remains uncertain. After removal of 3 bases from V and 1 base from J, the junction contained 7 bases not matched to a gene. CDR3 length equals 17 residues. CDR3 region: CASSHPRDRESNQPQHF. CDR3 nucleotide sequence: TGCGCCAGCAGTCATCCCCGGGACAGGGAGAGCAATCAGCCCCAGCATTTT.

The chain employs TRBV5-8 and TRBJ1-1, with D tentatively TRBD1 (6 bases). Germline CDR1 is SGHTS and CDR2 is YDEGEE. This CDR3 contains 14 residues. Trimming stripped 1 base from V and 4 bases from J, with 11 bases between. CDR3 bases: TGTGCCAGCAGCTTGCGGGGGGCGAGCACTGAAGCTTTCTTT. It is translated as CASSLRGASTEAFF.

This clone showed up just once. The J gene is TRBJ1-5, the V gene TRBV12-5; the match to TRBD1 covers 9 bases. The CDR3 totals 17 residues. The germline gives CDR1 LGHNT, CDR2 FRNRAP. After removal of 1 base from V and 5 bases from J, the junction contained 9 bases not matched to a gene. The DNA of the CDR3 is TGTGCTAGTGGTTTGGCTACGGACAGGGGAAGTGATCAGCCCCAGCATTTT. Its translation is CASGLATDRGSDQPQHF.

This clone was counted once. The V and J genes are TRBV19 and TRBJ1-2; 8 nucleotides align to TRBD1. Germline V gives CDR1 LNHDA, CDR2 SQIVND (reference sequence). After removal of 6 bases from V and 6 bases from J, the junction contained 9 bases not matched to a gene. This CDR3 has 14 amino acids. CDR3 coding DNA: TGTGCCAGTAGATTTGGGGGACAGGCGGATGGCTACACCTTC. Residues: CASRFGGQADGYTF. The full variable domain, completed using reference TRBV19 and TRBJ1-2, is DGGITQSPKYLFRKEGQNVTLSCEQNLNHDAMYWYRQDPGQGLRLIYYSQIVNDFQKGDIAEGYSVSREKKESFPLTVTSAQKNPTAFYLCASRFGGQADGYTFGSGTRLTVV.

The chain links TRBV4-3 to TRBJ1-6; 7 bases match TRBD1. V lost 0 bases to trimming and J lost 14 bases; unmatched junction nucleotides: 13. CDR1 is LGHNA, CDR2 YSLEER, per germline. This CDR3 is 16 amino acids long. The CDR3 DNA reads TGCGCCAGCAGCCAAGATACAGGGGCCGGGTTGTTGGCCCTCCACTTT. Protein: CASSQDTGAGLLALHF.